This TCR beta chain is drawn from a study of cytomegalovirus exposure and HLA in healthy donors. Study outcomes and limitations: In vitro work confirmed that a few CMV-associated chains recognize CMV antigens. Cytomegalovirus status was reportedly diagnosed by the classifier with high specificity and sensitivity.

Per germline, CDR1 SNHLY and CDR2 FYNNEI. The length of the CDR3 is 15 residues. Deletions cut 4 bases from V and 5 bases from J, with 18 bases between. As to this clone: Its antigen remains unidentified.

Profiled with immunoSEQ multiplex PCR; TCRdb holds only in-frame clones, not every one. The sample holds just under 65,000 clones, 85% to 95% seen once. The sequenced sample consisted of PBMCs. The chain carries TRBV2 and TRBJ2-7; perhaps TRBD1 as D (6 bases). This clonotype was sampled from a woman aged 18 to 35 in good health and CMV-seropositive. The CDR3 is CASSVGRGFGDEQYF. Written as DNA, the CDR3 is TGTGCCAGCAGTGTGGGCAGGGGATTTGGCGACGAGCAGTACTTC.